A selection of T cell receptor beta chains follows, all from one sample in a study of Ad26.COV2.S vaccination and SARS-CoV-2 variants. The table came from immunoSEQ multiplex PCR; TCRdb's copy has only in-frame clones and leaves some out. The table lists a few hundred thousand clones, around nine tenths of them singletons. Material: peripheral blood, obtained in a trial of Ad26.COV2.S vaccine versus placebo. Receptor source: a person aged 18-65 years who received the Ad26.COV2.S COVID-19 vaccine or a placebo. The CDR3 runs from the conserved cysteine through the conserved F or W. The D gene is left open where the match is weak. The size of a clone is reported for some rows only, either as once, few or many, or as a class for expanded clones.

v_call	clone_size	d_call	j_call	cdr3_nt	cdr3_aa
TRBV19	NA	TRBD1	TRBJ1-3	TGTGCCAGTATCTACTCCGGGACAGCCATTATCTCTGGAAACACCATATATTTT	CASIYSGTAIISGNTIYF
TRBV6-2/TRBV6-3	few	NA	TRBJ1-1	TGTGCCAGCAGTTACTCGCGAACTGAAGCTTTCTTT	CASSYSRTEAFF
TRBV2	NA	NA	TRBJ2-1	TGTGCCAGCGCCCCCGGGAACAATGAGCAGTTCTTC	CASAPGNNEQFF
TRBV5-8	NA	TRBD1	TRBJ1-1	TGTGCCAGCAGCTTGGCCGGACAGGGGGCCGAAGGTGAAGCTTTCTTT	CASSLAGQGAEGEAFF
TRBV15	few	NA	TRBJ2-5	TGTGCCACCAGCAGGACAGATCAGACCCAGTACTTC	CATSRTDQTQYF
TRBV5-1	NA	TRBD2	TRBJ2-7	TGCGCCACCCTCGAGGGGCTAGCGGGAGACGAGCAGTACTTC	CATLEGLAGDEQYF
TRBV4-1	NA	TRBD2	TRBJ2-5	TGCGCCAGCAGCCCGAGCGGGAGACTAGAAGAGACCCAGTACTTC	CASSPSGRLEETQYF
TRBV6-5	NA	TRBD1	TRBJ1-2	TGTGCCAGCAGTAAGGGACAGCCTTATGGCTACACCTTC	CASSKGQPYGYTF
TRBV7-2	NA	TRBD2	TRBJ2-2	TGTGCCAGCAGCCAATTTTCCCAGACTAGCGGGTCGACCGGGGAGCTGTTTTTT	CASSQFSQTSGSTGELFF
TRBV6-5	NA	NA	TRBJ1-4	TGTGCCAGCAGTCCCTGGGCGGCTGCTAATGAAAAACTGTTTTTT	CASSPWAAANEKLFF
TRBV18	NA	NA	TRBJ1-4	TGTGCCAGCTCACCACCTACAACTAATGAAAAACTGTTTTTT	CASSPPTTNEKLFF
TRBV18	NA	NA	TRBJ1-2	TGTGCCAGCTCAATCCAGACGACGAGAACCTATGGCTACACCTTC	CASSIQTTRTYGYTF
TRBV9	NA	NA	TRBJ1-3	TGTGCCAGCAGCGTATGGGATGGAAACACCATATATTTT	CASSVWDGNTIYF